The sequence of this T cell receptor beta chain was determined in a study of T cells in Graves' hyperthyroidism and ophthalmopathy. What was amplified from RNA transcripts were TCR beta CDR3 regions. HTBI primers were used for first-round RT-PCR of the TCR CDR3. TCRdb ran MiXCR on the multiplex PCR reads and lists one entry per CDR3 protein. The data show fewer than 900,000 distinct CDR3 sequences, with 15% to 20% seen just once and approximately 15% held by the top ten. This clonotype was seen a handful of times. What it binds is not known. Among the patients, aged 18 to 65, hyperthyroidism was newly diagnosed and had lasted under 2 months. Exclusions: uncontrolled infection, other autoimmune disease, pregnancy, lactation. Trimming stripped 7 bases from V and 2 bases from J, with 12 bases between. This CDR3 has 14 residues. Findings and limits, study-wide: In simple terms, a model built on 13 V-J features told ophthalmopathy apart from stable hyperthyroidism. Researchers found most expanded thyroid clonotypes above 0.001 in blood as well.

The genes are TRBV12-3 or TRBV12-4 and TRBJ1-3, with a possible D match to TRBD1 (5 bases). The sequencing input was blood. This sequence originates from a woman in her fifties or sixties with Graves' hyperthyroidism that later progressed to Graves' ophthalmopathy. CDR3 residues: CASTKPDTGNTIYF. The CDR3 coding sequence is TGTGCCAGCACTAAACCGGACACTGGAAACACCATATATTTT.